These 17 T cell receptor beta chains originate from one sample sequenced in a study of blood T cell repertoires in COVID-19 (dated by TCRdb to the early 2020s). Library preparation used the immunoSEQ multiplex PCR assay. The immuneACCESS repertoire file appears here via TCRdb, limited to in-frame rearrangements. These files lack a portion of the clones; in checked studies, under half of the deficit traces to unresolved V genes, and the cause of the others is not known. Across this sample there are around 200,000 clones, with approximately 86% seen only once. The ten largest clones add up to roughly 4.5% of the sample. The sample was PBMCs or T cells enriched from blood (not recorded which). The origin of the receptors is a woman aged 25 to 39 who had been exposed to COVID-19.

J is TRBJ2-7 and V is TRBV4-2; D unclear. Looked up from germline, CDR1 is LGHNA and CDR2 is YNFKEQ. V lost 1 base and J 6 bases, leaving 19 bases between the germline ends. This CDR3 has 16 residues. CDR3 loop: CASSQVSSVLHSEQYF. The CDR3 nucleotides read TGTGCCAGCAGCCAAGTGAGCTCAGTTTTACACAGCGAGCAGTACTTC.

The chain links TRBV5-8 to TRBJ1-6; no clear D gene. CDR1 and CDR2 (germline): SGHTS, YDEGEE. With 1 base removed from V and 6 bases from J, the gap between germline ends came to 8 bases. The CDR3 is made up of 14 amino acids. CDR3 coding DNA: TGTGCCAGCAGCTTGTCGGTTCTTAATTCACCCCTCCACTTT. The encoded protein is CASSLSVLNSPLHF.

The CDR3 loop reads CASRLKGDREAFF. The CDR3 DNA sequence: TGTGCCAGCAGACTCAAGGGGGACAGGGAAGCTTTCTTT. This chain links TRBV6-5 with TRBJ1-1, with 8 bases aligning to TRBD1. Germline V CDR1 and CDR2: MNHEY, SVGAGI. The trim removed 6 bases at V and 8 bases at J, leaving 8 bases unmatched. The CDR3 contains 13 residues.

The chain uses TRBV19 and TRBJ1-2; tentative D call: TRBD1 (6 bases). V was shortened by 4 bases and J by 8 bases, with 11 bases between the two germline ends. CDR1 and CDR2 (germline): LNHDA, SQIVND (reference sequence). The CDR3 length is 12 residues. This CDR3 is CASSTTGRGYTF. CDR3 nucleotides: TGTGCCAGTAGTACTACAGGGCGCGGCTACACCTTC.

The chain employs TRBV3-1 (or the pseudogene TRBV3-2) and TRBJ2-7; no firm D call. Per the germline V gene, CDR1 is LGHDT and CDR2 is YNNKEL (reference sequence). This CDR3 has 11 residues. The ends were cut back, 6 bases at V and 7 bases at J, with 10 bases in the middle. The CDR3 is CASSHSEEQYF. The DNA for the CDR3 is TGTGCCAGCAGTCACTCTGAGGAGCAGTACTTC.

The V and J genes are TRBV4-2 and TRBJ2-7; 7 bases align to TRBD1. Germline CDR1 reads LGHNA; CDR2 reads YNFKEQ. Losses at the gene ends were 7 bases for V and 2 bases for J; bases not matched to a gene: 5. CDR3 length equals 13 residues. The chain's CDR3 is CASKDRDAYEQYF. The CDR3 nucleotides read TGTGCCAGCAAAGACAGGGATGCCTACGAGCAGTACTTC.

J is TRBJ2-7 and V is TRBV19; TRBD1 matches 8 bases. V lost 1 base to trimming and J lost 0 bases; unmatched junction nucleotides: 5. This CDR3 comprises 16 residues. Germline V gene data show CDR1 as LNHDA and CDR2 as SQIVND (reference sequence). CDR3 sequence (DNA): TGTGCCAGTAGTATAGGACCTGGACAGGGCTCCTACGAGCAGTACTTC. Residues: CASSIGPGQGSYEQYF.

The chain couples TRBV11-2 to TRBJ2-1, with 12 bases identical to TRBD1. The junction had 6 bases not matched to a gene; V was cut back by 0 bases and J by 12 bases. The CDR3 is 15 residues long. Germline V lookup: CDR1 SGHAT, CDR2 FQNNGV. The CDR3 protein is CASSLEGTGGVWQFF. As DNA, the CDR3 is TGTGCCAGCAGCTTAGAGGGGACAGGGGGCGTGTGGCAGTTCTTC.

This chain's CDR3 is CASSLQEVETDTQYF. The DNA for the CDR3 is TGTGCCAGCAGCTTACAGGAAGTAGAAACAGATACGCAGTATTTT. The V call is TRBV5-5, the J call TRBJ2-3; TRBD1 is a possible D gene (5 bases). V shed 2 bases and J shed 3 bases, with 13 bases lying between them. Germline V CDR1 and CDR2: SGHKS, YYEKEE (reference sequence). The CDR3 sequence is 15 residues long.

The chain joins TRBV30 to TRBJ1-2; TRBD1 might be the D (6 bases). CDR1 and CDR2 (germline): GTSNPN, SVGIG (reference sequence). V dropped 7 bases and J dropped 4 bases, with 16 bases sitting between them. The CDR3 consists of 13 residues. The chain's CDR3 is CASPSGVGYGYTF. Here the CDR3 DNA reads TGTGCCTCCCCATCAGGGGTGGGCTATGGCTACACCTTC.

This chain links TRBV30 with TRBJ1-3, with D possibly being TRBD1 (6 bases). V lost 2 bases, J lost 4 bases, and 21 bases lay in between. The germline V gene encodes CDR1 GTSNPN and CDR2 SVGIG (reference sequence). This CDR3 has 17 residues. CDR3 sequence: CAWSKLSTGPRGNTIYF. The DNA for the CDR3 is TGTGCCTGGAGTAAATTATCTACAGGGCCCCGGGGAAACACCATATATTTT.

This chain uses TRBV2 with TRBJ1-5; D is perhaps TRBD1 (6 bases). Germline V gene data show CDR1 as SNHLY and CDR2 as FYNNEI. The V end was cut by 8 bases, the J end by 3 bases, with 17 bases between. This CDR3 has 15 amino acids. CDR3 in amino acids: CASRREQGNNQPQHF. The CDR3 bases are TGTGCCAGCCGTCGAGAACAGGGAAACAATCAGCCCCAGCATTTT.

This chain links TRBV10-2 with TRBJ2-7; possible D gene TRBD1, 5 bases. V shed 2 bases and J shed 3 bases, with 14 bases lying between them. This CDR3 has 15 amino acids. The V gene's germline CDR1 is WSHSY and CDR2 SAAADI. CDR3: CASSERQSGHYEQYF. CDR3 in DNA: TGCGCCAGCAGTGAGAGGCAGTCAGGGCACTACGAGCAGTACTTC.

The gene calls are TRBV4-1 and TRBJ2-7; the D gene is possibly TRBD1 (5 bases). Trimming took 0 bases from V and 7 from J, leaving 19 bases between them. This CDR3 comprises 16 residues. CDR1 is MGHRA and CDR2 is YSYEKL in the germline V gene. The CDR3 region is CASSQDNGKGAREQYF. Here the CDR3 DNA reads TGCGCCAGCAGCCAAGATAACGGCAAAGGGGCGAGGGAGCAGTACTTC.

This sequence joins TRBV19 and TRBJ1-2; tentative D call: TRBD1 (5 bases). Trimming removed 8 bases at V and 3 bases at J, with 7 bases between. The length of the CDR3 is 11 residues. The germline V gene encodes CDR1 LNHDA and CDR2 SQIVND (reference sequence). CDR3 sequence: CASLGDYGYTF. Here the CDR3 DNA reads TGTGCCAGTTTAGGGGACTATGGCTACACCTTC.

This chain joins TRBV5-1 and TRBJ1-2; 7 positions match TRBD1. Trimming at V came to 4 bases and at J to 4 bases, leaving 16 bases not matched to a gene. Germline CDR1 and CDR2: SGHRS and YFSETQ. The CDR3 consists of 17 residues. The CDR3 bases are TGCGCCAGCAGCCCACAACCGACAGGGCCAACTAGCTATGGCTACACCTTC. Its translation: CASSPQPTGPTSYGYTF.

The chain is built from TRBV4-1 and TRBJ2-5; 13 bases map to TRBD2. The germline CDR1 and CDR2 sequences are MGHRA and YSYEKL. The CDR3 has 18 amino acids. With V trimmed by 3 bases and J by 0 bases, 7 bases remained unmatched. The CDR3 spells CASSQGLAGNLYQETQYF. CDR3 DNA sequence: TGCGCCAGCAGCCAGGGACTAGCGGGAAACTTGTACCAAGAGACCCAGTACTTC.